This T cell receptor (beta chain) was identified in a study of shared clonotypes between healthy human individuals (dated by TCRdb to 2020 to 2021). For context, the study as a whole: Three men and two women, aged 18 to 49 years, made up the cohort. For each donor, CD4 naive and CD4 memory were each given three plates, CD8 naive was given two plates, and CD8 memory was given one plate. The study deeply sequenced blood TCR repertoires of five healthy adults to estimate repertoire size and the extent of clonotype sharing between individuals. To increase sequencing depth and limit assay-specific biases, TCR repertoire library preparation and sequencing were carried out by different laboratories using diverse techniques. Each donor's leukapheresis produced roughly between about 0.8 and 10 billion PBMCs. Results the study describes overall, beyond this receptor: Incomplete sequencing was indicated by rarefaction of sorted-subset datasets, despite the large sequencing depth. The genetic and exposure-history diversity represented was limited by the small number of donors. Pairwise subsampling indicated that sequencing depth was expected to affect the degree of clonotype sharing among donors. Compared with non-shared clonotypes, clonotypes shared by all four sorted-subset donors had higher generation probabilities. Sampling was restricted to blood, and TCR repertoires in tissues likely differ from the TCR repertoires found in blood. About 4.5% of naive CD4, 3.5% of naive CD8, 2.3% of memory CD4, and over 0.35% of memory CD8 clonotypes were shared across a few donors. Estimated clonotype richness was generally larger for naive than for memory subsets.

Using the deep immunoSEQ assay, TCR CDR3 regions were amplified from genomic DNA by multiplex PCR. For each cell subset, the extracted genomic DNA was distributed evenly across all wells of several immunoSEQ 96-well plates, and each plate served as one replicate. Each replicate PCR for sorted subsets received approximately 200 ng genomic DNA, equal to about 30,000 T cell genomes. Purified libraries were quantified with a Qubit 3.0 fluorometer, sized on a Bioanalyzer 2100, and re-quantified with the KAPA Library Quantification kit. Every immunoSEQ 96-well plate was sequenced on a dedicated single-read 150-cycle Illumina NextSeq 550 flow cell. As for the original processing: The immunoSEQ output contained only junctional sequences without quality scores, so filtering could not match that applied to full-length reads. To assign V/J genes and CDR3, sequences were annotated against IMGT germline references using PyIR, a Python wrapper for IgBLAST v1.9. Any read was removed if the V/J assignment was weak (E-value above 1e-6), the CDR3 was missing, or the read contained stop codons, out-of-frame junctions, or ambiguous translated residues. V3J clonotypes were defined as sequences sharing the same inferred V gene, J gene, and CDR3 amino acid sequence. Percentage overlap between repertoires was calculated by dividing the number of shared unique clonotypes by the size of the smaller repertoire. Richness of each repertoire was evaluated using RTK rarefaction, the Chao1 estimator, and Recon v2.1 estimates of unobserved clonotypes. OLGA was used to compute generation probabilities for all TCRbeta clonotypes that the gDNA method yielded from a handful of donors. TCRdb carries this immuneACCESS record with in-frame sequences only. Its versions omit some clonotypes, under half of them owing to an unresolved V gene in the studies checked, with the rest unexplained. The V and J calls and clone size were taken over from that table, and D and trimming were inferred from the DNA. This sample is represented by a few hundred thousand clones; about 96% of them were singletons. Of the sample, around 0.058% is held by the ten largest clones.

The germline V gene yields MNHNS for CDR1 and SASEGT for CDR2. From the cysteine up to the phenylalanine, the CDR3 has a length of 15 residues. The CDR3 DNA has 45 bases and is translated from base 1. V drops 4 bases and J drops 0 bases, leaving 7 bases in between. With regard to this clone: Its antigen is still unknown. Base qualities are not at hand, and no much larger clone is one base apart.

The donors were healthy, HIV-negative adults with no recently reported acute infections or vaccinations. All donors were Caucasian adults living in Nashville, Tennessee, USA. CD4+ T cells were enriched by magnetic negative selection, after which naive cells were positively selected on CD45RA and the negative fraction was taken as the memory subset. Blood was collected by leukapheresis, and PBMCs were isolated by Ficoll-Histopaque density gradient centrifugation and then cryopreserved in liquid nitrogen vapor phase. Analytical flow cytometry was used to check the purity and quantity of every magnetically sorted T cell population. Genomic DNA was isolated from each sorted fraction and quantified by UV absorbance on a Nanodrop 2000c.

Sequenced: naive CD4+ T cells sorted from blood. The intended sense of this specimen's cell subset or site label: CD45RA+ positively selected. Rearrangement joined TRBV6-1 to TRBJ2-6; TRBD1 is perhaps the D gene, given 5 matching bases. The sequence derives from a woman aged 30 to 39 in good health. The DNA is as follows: TGTGCCAGCAGTGGACAGAACTCTGGGGCCAACGTCCTGACTTTC. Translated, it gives CASSGQNSGANVLTF.